Reported below is one T cell receptor beta chain. This clonotype was counted at least ten times. The antigen it recognizes is unknown. Base qualities are not at hand, and no much larger clone is one base apart. These data are taken from a study of response to subunit inactivated influenza vaccine (dated by TCRdb to between 2017 and 2018). About the investigation overall: The study used deep quantitative T cell receptor repertoire profiling to track responses to a trivalent subunit inactivated influenza vaccine. The paper as a whole reports these results and caveats: According to the authors, only a limited number of new T cells may be recruited by each seasonal influenza vaccination.

Per the publication, the time point label means: around 47 days after influenza vaccine administration. Inclusive of the bounding cysteine and phenylalanine, the CDR3 is 15 residues long. CDR3 DNA only is kept here, 45 bases in frame from base 1. V gives up 1 base and J gives up 2 bases, and the segment between their germline ends measures 11 bases. The germline V gene provides CDR1 ENHRY and CDR2 SYGVKD. The receptor library was made with RT-PCR. TCRdb shows the sequencer as Illumina HiSeq 2500. The public sequencing data were trimmed at Q25 with fastp and processed into clonotypes with MiXCR by TCRdb, which kept only in-frame beta chains. For every CDR3 protein sequence, its rows merge into one entry that carries the most common genes and DNA. Across this sample there are a few hundred thousand distinct CDR3 sequences, with approximately 9.9% seen only once. The ten largest clones add up to over 9.5% of the sample.

Recombination linked TRBV10-3 to TRBJ1-2; the D segment cannot be called with confidence. The source material was PBMCs from blood, sampled 45 days after vaccination. This sequence originates from a man in his forties or fifties who received an inactivated influenza vaccine. Donor details come from another sample of the same person, matched by shared clones. CDR3 reads: CAISELVGTNYGYTF. The base sequence is TGTGCCATCAGTGAGTTGGTTGGAACCAACTATGGCTACACCTTC.